One and the same sample provided the 2 T cell receptor beta chains below, sequenced in a study of vaccination and CD4 T cells after COVID-19 (dated by TCRdb to 2022 to 2024). These receptors' targets are unknown. The receptor library was made with PCR. The instrument given in TCRdb is Illumina iSeq 100. DNA from cultured CD4+ T cells was subjected to TCR sequencing with the Oncomine TCR Beta short-read assay at the Johns Hopkins FTIC core. TCRdb's own reprocessing of the public reads used fastp at Q25 and MiXCR and kept productive beta chains. One record per CDR3 amino acid sequence lists the most common genes and DNA. This sample lists roughly 18,000 distinct CDR3 sequences; 55% to 70% were detected once. The ten most abundant clones make up roughly 7.9% of the sample. According to the study, the label for this sample's treatment or condition signals: approximately 9-day PBMC culture with coronavirus spike peptide pools or control peptides (ViraFEST assay).

The sequencing sample was made of CD4+ T cells from blood, cultured in vitro. All receptors derive from a human donor who had recovered from COVID-19.

In its sample, this clonotype was seen a few times. The gene calls are TRBV25-1 and TRBJ1-2; D call uncertain. Germline V gene data show CDR1 as MGHDK and CDR2 as SYGVNS. The V gene lost 4 bases and the J gene lost 1 base, with 7 bases spanning the gap. The CDR3 covers 13 residues. The CDR3 coding sequence is TGTGCCAGCAGTGCGACAAGTAACTATGGCTACACCTTC. Encoded protein: CASSATSNYGYTF.

This clonotype is labeled large. The CDR3 sequence: CATRGGLAGHETQYF. The CDR3 nucleotides are TGTGCCACCAGGGGGGGGCTAGCGGGACACGAGACCCAGTACTTC. The chain recombines TRBV24-1 with TRBJ2-5; TRBD2 matches 9 bases. CDR1 and CDR2 (germline): KGHDR, SFDVKD. This CDR3 is 15 amino acids long. The V segment lost 7 bases and the J segment 5 bases; nucleotides outside the gene matches: 10.